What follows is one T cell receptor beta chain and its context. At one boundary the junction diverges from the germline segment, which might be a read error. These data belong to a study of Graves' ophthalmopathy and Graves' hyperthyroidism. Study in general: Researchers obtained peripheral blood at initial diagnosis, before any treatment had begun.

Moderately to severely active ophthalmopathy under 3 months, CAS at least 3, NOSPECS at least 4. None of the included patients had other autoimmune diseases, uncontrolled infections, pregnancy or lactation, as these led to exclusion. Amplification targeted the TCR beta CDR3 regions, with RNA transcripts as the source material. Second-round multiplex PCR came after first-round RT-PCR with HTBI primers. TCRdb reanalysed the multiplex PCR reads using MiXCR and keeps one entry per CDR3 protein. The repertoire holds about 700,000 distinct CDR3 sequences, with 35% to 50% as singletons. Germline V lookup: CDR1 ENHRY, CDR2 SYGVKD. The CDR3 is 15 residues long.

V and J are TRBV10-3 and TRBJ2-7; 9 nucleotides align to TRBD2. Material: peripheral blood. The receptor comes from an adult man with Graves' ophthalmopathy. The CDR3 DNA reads TGTGCCAGCAGTGAAGATGCGGGAGGGCTGGACGAGCAGTACTTC. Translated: CASSEDAGGLDEQYF.